Each of the 5 T cell receptor beta chains below was sequenced from the same sample in a study of T cells in Graves' hyperthyroidism and ophthalmopathy. RNA transcripts gave rise to amplified TCR beta CDR3 regions. The HTBI set primed first-round TCR CDR3 RT-PCR. Each CDR3 protein gets one entry after TCRdb re-called the multiplex PCR reads with MiXCR. The table records hundreds of thousands of distinct CDR3 sequences, roughly 14% of them present only once. Sequenced sample: blood. These receptors all stem from a woman aged 25 to 39 with Graves' hyperthyroidism.

The rearrangement links TRBV7-8 to TRBJ2-7, with 7 bases aligning to TRBD1. After removal of 1 base from V and 0 bases from J, the junction contained 6 bases not matched to a gene. The CDR3 runs to 16 residues. Germline V gene sequence: CDR1 SGHVS, CDR2 FQNEAQ. CDR3 residues: CASSLVRAGGSYEQYF. The CDR3 bases are TGTGCCAGCAGCTTAGTCCGGGCAGGGGGCTCCTACGAGCAGTACTTC.

In this sample, this clonotype turned up a few times. The chain carries TRBV5-6 and TRBJ2-7; the match to TRBD2 covers 7 bases. V was clipped by 4 bases and J by 3 bases; unmatched bases: 7. CDR3 length equals 14 residues. Germline V CDR1 and CDR2: SGHDT, YYEEEE. The CDR3 bases are TGTGCCAGCAGCCCTCGGGGGGAGGGCTACGAGCAGTACTTC. Translation: CASSPRGEGYEQYF.

This clonotype was counted at least ten times. The gene calls are TRBV2 and TRBJ2-1; TRBD2 aligns across 11 bases. V was clipped by 7 bases and J by 0 bases; unmatched bases: 5. There are 16 residues in the CDR3. Germline CDR1 SNHLY, CDR2 FYNNEI. In nucleotides, the CDR3 is TGTGCCAGCATTAGGACTAGCGGGCACTCCTACAATGAGCAGTTCTTC. Its translation: CASIRTSGHSYNEQFF.

The table lists this clonotype with many counts. The chain links TRBV7-3 to TRBJ1-2; a weak D match, TRBD1 (5 bases). Germline V gene lookup returns CDR1 SGHTA and CDR2 FQGTGA. The CDR3 sequence is 16 residues long. V lost 4 bases and J 7 bases, leaving 22 bases between the germline ends. Here the CDR3 reads CASSSQARGTGGGYTF. DNA for the CDR3: TGTGCCAGCAGCTCCCAGGCAAGGGGAACTGGGGGTGGCTACACCTTC.

This clonotype was detected a few times. The chain couples TRBV29-1 to TRBJ2-2; 11 nucleotides match TRBD1. Looked up from germline, CDR1 is SQVTM and CDR2 is ANQGSEA. V trimming: 6 bases; J trimming: 3 bases; junction bases outside the gene matches: 3. The CDR3 covers 14 residues. CDR3 protein: CSVPGQGDTGELFF. The CDR3 DNA is TGCAGCGTCCCGGGACAGGGGGACACCGGGGAGCTGTTTTTT.